The rows below give T cell receptor beta chains drawn from one sample of a study of T cells in Graves' hyperthyroidism and ophthalmopathy. MiXCR, applied by TCRdb to the multiplex PCR reads, yields one record per CDR3 protein. The profile covers hundreds of thousands of distinct CDR3 sequences, with 15% to 19% appearing a single time and approximately 14% taken by the ten largest. The material sequenced was blood. These receptors were collected from a woman aged 18-35 years with Graves' hyperthyroidism. Each CDR3 is given with its conserved first and last residue. A D gene is named only where the DNA matches it firmly. Clone size is given for some rows only: seen once, a few or many times, or a class if the clone is expanded.

>TRBJ2-7|TRBV10-1|few|TRBD1
CASSEARGRGEQYF
TGCGCCAGCAGTGAGGCCAGGGGGCGAGGCGAGCAGTACTTC
>TRBJ2-1|TRBV7-9|many|TRBD1
CASSRLLMARGRIHSYNEQFF
TGTGCCAGCAGTCGACTTCTAATGGCCAGGGGGCGAATACACTCCTACAATGAGCAGTTCTTC
>TRBJ2-5|TRBV28|few|TRBD2
CATEPLTSGRETQYF
TGTGCCACCGAGCCACTGACTAGCGGGAGAGAGACCCAGTACTTC
>TRBJ2-1|TRBV7-3|NA|NA
CASSPLWQSSYNERFF
TGTGCCAGCAGCCCCCTCTGGCAGAGCTCCTACAATGAGCGGTTCTTC
>TRBJ1-1|TRBV6-1|NA|NA
CASRGNRLNTEAFF
TGTGCCAGCAGAGGAAACAGACTGAACACTGAAGCTTTCTTT
>TRBJ1-5|TRBV2|many|NA
CASSEVSGGGQPQHF
TGTGCCAGCAGTGAAGTGTCCGGGGGTGGTCAGCCCCAGCATTTT
>TRBJ2-1|TRBV19|NA|TRBD2
CASSILRGGGYNEQFF
TGTGCCAGTAGTATTTTGCGGGGGGGAGGTTACAATGAGCAGTTCTTC
>TRBJ1-1|TRBV20-1|NA|NA
CSAVGTQNTEAFF
TGCAGTGCGGTTGGGACACAGAACACTGAAGCTTTCTTT
>TRBJ2-1|TRBV11-1|many|NA
CASSLEGGGRNEQFF
TGTGCCAGCAGCTTAGAGGGCGGGGGCCGCAATGAGCAGTTCTTC
>TRBJ2-3|TRBV2|NA|NA
CASKTDITPDTQYF
TGTGCCAGCAAAACTGACATTACTCCAGATACGCAGTATTTT
>TRBJ1-5|TRBV2|NA|NA
CASSPSAGGNQPQHF
TGTGCCAGCAGTCCCTCGGCAGGGGGCAATCAGCCCCAGCATTTT
>TRBJ2-1|TRBV12-3/TRBV12-4|many|NA
CASRSEGTGYNEQFF
TGTGCCAGCAGATCGGAGGGGACCGGATACAATGAGCAGTTCTTC
>TRBJ2-5|TRBV7-9|many|TRBD2
CASSVRGGAVAKETQYF
TGTGCCAGCAGCGTCCGCGGGGGGGCCGTGGCAAAAGAGACCCAGTACTTC
>TRBJ2-7|TRBV7-9|many|NA
CASSLRIGPNYEQYF
TGTGCCAGCAGCTTACGGATCGGACCAAACTACGAGCAGTACTTC
>TRBJ2-7|TRBV7-2|NA|NA
CASSLGPGLEQYF
TGTGCCAGCAGCTTAGGGCCCGGGCTCGAGCAGTACTTC
>TRBJ2-1|TRBV2|many|TRBD2
CASSEGLALSLINEQFF
TGTGCCAGCAGCGAGGGACTAGCTCTTTCTCTAATTAATGAGCAGTTCTTC
>TRBJ2-3|TRBV30|NA|TRBD1
CAWSEIRDSTGTDTQYF
TGTGCCTGGAGTGAAATACGGGACAGCACGGGTACAGATACGCAGTATTTT
>TRBJ2-1|TRBV11-2|NA|NA
CDSSSVTGSSSYNEQFF
TGTGACAGCAGCTCGGTAACAGGTTCCAGCTCCTACAATGAGCAGTTCTTC
>TRBJ1-6|TRBV16|NA|TRBD1
CASSQTRPDRDIGSPLHF
TGTGCCAGCAGCCAAACTCGGCCGGACAGGGATATAGGGTCACCCCTCCACTTT
>TRBJ1-6|TRBV2|many|NA
CASSESGASSYNSPLHF
TGTGCCAGCAGTGAATCAGGAGCGAGCTCCTATAATTCACCCCTCCACTTT
>TRBJ1-1|TRBV7-2|few|NA
CASSLVAWTEAFF
TGTGCCAGCAGCTTAGTGGCTTGGACTGAAGCTTTCTTT
>TRBJ2-1|TRBV20-1|few|NA
CSARVPGLPLNNEQFF
TGCAGTGCTAGAGTCCCGGGACTCCCCCTGAACAATGAGCAGTTCTTC
>TRBJ2-7|TRBV20-1|few|TRBD2
CSASGGAGFAYEQYF
TGCAGTGCGAGCGGGGGGGCAGGGTTTGCCTACGAGCAGTACTTC
>TRBJ2-1|TRBV9|NA|NA
CASSVDDEQFF
TGTGCCAGCAGCGTAGACGATGAGCAGTTCTTC
>TRBJ1-1|TRBV7-2|few|NA
CAVTREAFF
TGTGCCGTCACCCGTGAAGCTTTCTTT
>TRBJ1-5|TRBV12-3/TRBV12-4|NA|NA
CASSLERNNQPQHF
TGTGCCAGCAGTTTGGAACGAAACAATCAGCCCCAGCATTTT
>TRBJ1-6|TRBV6-1|NA|NA
CASSPGPDLNSPLHF
TGTGCCAGCAGCCCCGGTCCGGACCTTAATTCACCCCTCCACTTT
>TRBJ2-3|TRBV12-3/TRBV12-4|few|NA
CASSPNRGADTQYF
TGTGCCAGCAGTCCTAATCGGGGAGCAGATACGCAGTATTTT
>TRBJ1-1|TRBV19|NA|NA
CASSIGQAEAFF
TGTGCCAGTAGTATAGGACAGGCTGAAGCTTTCTTT
>TRBJ1-1|TRBV10-3|many|NA
CAISGEIFDTEAFF
TGTGCCATCAGTGGAGAGATATTCGACACTGAAGCTTTCTTT
>TRBJ1-6|TRBV2|many|NA
CASKQSANSPLHF
TGTGCCAGCAAACAGAGCGCTAATTCACCCCTCCACTTT
>TRBJ1-4|TRBV7-9|NA|NA
CASSPSDSSNEKLFF
TGTGCCAGCAGCCCATCGGACAGCTCTAATGAAAAACTGTTTTTT
>TRBJ1-5|TRBV6-2/TRBV6-3|few|NA
CASSYSNRGFSNQPQHF
TGTGCCAGCAGTTACTCGAATAGGGGGTTTAGCAATCAGCCCCAGCATTTT
>TRBJ2-1|TRBV20-1|many|TRBD2
CSARGTSGNSYNEQFF
TGCAGTGCTAGAGGGACTAGCGGGAACTCCTACAATGAGCAGTTCTTC
>TRBJ1-6|TRBV28|many|NA
CASSFGNSPLHF
TGTGCCAGCAGCTTTGGGAATTCACCCCTCCACTTT
>TRBJ2-7|TRBV5-1|many|NA
CASSRLVGRGRTYEQYF
TGCGCCAGCAGCCGCCTAGTGGGTCGGGGCCGAACCTACGAGCAGTACTTC
>TRBJ2-1|TRBV20-1|many|TRBD2
CSATGTSGGSSYNEQFF
TGCAGTGCTACCGGGACTAGCGGGGGGAGCTCCTACAATGAGCAGTTCTTC
>TRBJ2-7|TRBV20-1|many|TRBD1
CSAMGQGVEQYF
TGCAGTGCTATGGGACAGGGGGTTGAGCAGTACTTC
>TRBJ1-6|TRBV11-2|NA|NA
CASSLEMNSPLHF
TGTGCCAGCAGCTTAGAGATGAATTCACCCCTCCACTTT
>TRBJ2-6|TRBV20-1|few|TRBD1
CSARVATGVAGANVLTF
TGCAGTGCTAGAGTGGCTACAGGGGTAGCAGGGGCCAACGTCCTGACTTTC
>TRBJ1-1|TRBV7-9|many|NA
CASTLDAAMNTEAFF
TGTGCCAGCACCCTCGATGCAGCCATGAACACTGAAGCTTTCTTT
>TRBJ2-4|TRBV6-2/TRBV6-3|many|TRBD2
CASSPGTSGKNIQYF
TGTGCCAGCAGTCCTGGGACTAGCGGGAAAAACATTCAGTACTTC
>TRBJ2-7|TRBV28|many|NA
CASISEGLGSYEQYF
TGTGCCAGCATCTCGGAAGGGCTGGGTTCCTACGAGCAGTACTTC
>TRBJ2-2|TRBV12-3/TRBV12-4|NA|TRBD1
CASSLYRGGTGELFF
TGTGCCAGCAGTCTATACAGGGGCGGCACCGGGGAGCTGTTTTTT
>TRBJ1-1|TRBV20-1|many|NA
CSARGGSNTEAFF
TGCAGTGCTAGGGGGGGGTCTAACACTGAAGCTTTCTTT
>TRBJ1-2|TRBV4-3|many|TRBD1
CASSPDRDENGYTF
TGCGCCAGCAGCCCGGACAGGGATGAAAATGGCTACACCTTC
>TRBJ2-3|TRBV20-1|many|TRBD1
CSASQLGQGREDTQYF
TGCAGTGCTAGTCAACTAGGACAGGGGCGTGAAGATACGCAGTATTTT
>TRBJ2-2|TRBV20-1|NA|TRBD2
CSARERGEITGELFF
TGCAGTGCTAGAGAGCGGGGGGAAATCACCGGGGAGCTGTTTTTT
>TRBJ2-7|TRBV27|few|TRBD1
CASSNRGLHEQYF
TGTGCCAGCAGTAACAGGGGGCTTCACGAGCAGTACTTC
>TRBJ1-2|TRBV18|few|NA
CASSREQEKISGYTF
TGTGCCAGCTCACGAGAGCAGGAGAAGATCAGCGGCTACACCTTC
>TRBJ2-6|TRBV7-2|NA|NA
CASRRRGLGANVLTF
TGTGCCAGCAGAAGGAGGGGGCTCGGGGCCAACGTCCTGACTTTC